The entry below gives a single TCR beta chain sequence along with its context. What it binds is unknown. This sample was included in a study of cytomegalovirus exposure and HLA in healthy donors. Whole-study findings and limits: Reports showed the classifier diagnosing cytomegalovirus status with high specificity and sensitivity. In vitro assays verified that a few CMV-associated chains recognized CMV antigens specifically.

Assay used: immunoSEQ multiplex PCR; TCRdb lists only in-frame clones, some missing. The sample carries some 180,000 clones, around 80% recorded once. V was pared by 8 bases and J by 7 bases, with 8 bases between. Germline lookup yields CDR1 MNHNY and CDR2 SVGAGI (reference sequence). This CDR3 is 11 amino acids long. The V and J genes are TRBV6-6 and TRBJ2-2, with D maybe TRBD2 (6 bases). This TCR derives from a woman under 40 in good health and CMV-seronegative. The sample consisted of PBMCs. The chain's CDR3 is CASAGNGELFF. CDR3 DNA: TGTGCCAGCGCGGGGAACGGGGAGCTGTTTTTT.